This TCR beta chain is drawn from a study of T-cell reconstitution after alpha-beta-depleted transplantation in children. Notes on the study in general: About two months after transplant, alpha-beta T cells reportedly came from several hundred expanded graft clones.

On this clonotype: Its specificity is not known.

During its preparation, the TCRbeta library received unique molecular identifiers. Each CDR3 protein gets one entry after TCRdb re-called the PCR reads with MiXCR. In the table there are hundreds of thousands of distinct CDR3 sequences, around 13% of which are singletons. Trimming cost V 5 bases and J 5 bases, with 21 bases left between them. Germline loops: CDR1 MDHEN, CDR2 SYDVKM. CDR3 length equals 16 residues. This sequence originates from a girl aged 2 to 10 with congenital amegakaryocytic thrombocytopenia, due to receive a stem cell transplant. The chain has TRBV28 and TRBJ1-1; D remains unclear. Sample: PBMCs, taken before TCRalphabeta/CD19-depleted stem cell transplant. The CDR3 reads CASSPPNVRSRTEAFF. In DNA form, the CDR3 reads TGTGCCAGCAGTCCCCCCAATGTGCGCTCCAGGACTGAAGCTTTCTTT.